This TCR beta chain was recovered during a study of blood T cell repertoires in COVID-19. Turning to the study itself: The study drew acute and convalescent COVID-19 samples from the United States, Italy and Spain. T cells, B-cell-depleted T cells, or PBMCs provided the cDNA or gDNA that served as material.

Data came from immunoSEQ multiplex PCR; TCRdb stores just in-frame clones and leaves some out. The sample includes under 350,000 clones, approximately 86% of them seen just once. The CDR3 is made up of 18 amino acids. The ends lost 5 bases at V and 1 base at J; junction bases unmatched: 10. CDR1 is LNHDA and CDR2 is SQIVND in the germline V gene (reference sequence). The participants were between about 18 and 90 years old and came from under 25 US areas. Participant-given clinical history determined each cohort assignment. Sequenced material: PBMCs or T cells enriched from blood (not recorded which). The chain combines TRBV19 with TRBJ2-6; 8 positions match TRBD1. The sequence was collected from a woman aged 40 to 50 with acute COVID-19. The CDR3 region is CASSSLRTGNSGANVLTF. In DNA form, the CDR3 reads TGTGCCAGTAGTTCACTCAGGACAGGGAATTCTGGGGCCAACGTCCTGACTTTC.